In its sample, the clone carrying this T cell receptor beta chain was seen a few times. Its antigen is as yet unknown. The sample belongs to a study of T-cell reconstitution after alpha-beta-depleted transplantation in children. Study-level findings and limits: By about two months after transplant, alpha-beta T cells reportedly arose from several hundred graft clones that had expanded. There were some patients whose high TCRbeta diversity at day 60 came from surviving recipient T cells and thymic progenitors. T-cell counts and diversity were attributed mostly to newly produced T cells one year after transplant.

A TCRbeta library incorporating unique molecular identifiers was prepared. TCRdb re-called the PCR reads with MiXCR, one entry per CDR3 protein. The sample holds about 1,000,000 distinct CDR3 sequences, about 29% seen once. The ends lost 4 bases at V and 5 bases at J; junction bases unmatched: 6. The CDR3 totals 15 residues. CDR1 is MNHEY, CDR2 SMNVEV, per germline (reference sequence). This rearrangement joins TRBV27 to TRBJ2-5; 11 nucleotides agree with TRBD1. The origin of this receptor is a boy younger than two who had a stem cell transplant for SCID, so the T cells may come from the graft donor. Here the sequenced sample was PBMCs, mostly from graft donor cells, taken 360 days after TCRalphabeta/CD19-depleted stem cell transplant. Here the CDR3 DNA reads TGTGCCAGCAGTTCGGGGACAGGGGGTTTCGAGACCCAGTACTTC. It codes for CASSSGTGGFETQYF.